The TCR delta chain described here comes from a study of γδ T cells in repeated Plasmodium falciparum infection (dated by TCRdb to 2020 to 2023). Looking at the study overall: The natural-infection arm enrolled Malian children exposed to intense seasonal malaria transmission and compared the Malian children with Australian children matched for age and gender. Four controlled human malaria infections were administered to a few malaria-naive U.S. adults over roughly 580 days by bites from P. falciparum NF54-infected Anopheles stephensi mosquitoes. Samples from controlled-infection subjects were taken at baseline, right before selected infections, and 21 days after each infection. Malian gammadelta TCR repertoires were analysed cross-sectionally in periods with no transmission and longitudinally across episodes of acute febrile malaria. The study looked at how repeated Plasmodium falciparum infection shapes the human gammadelta T cell repertoire, using both natural infection in Mali and controlled human malaria infection.

For CDR1 and CDR2, the germline V gene lists TSWWSYY and QGS. Counted from cysteine to phenylalanine, this CDR3 has 21 amino acids. Only CDR3 DNA is held: 63 bases, read in frame from base 1. After removal of 3 bases from V and 2 bases from J, the junction retains 18 bases not matched to a gene. In this sample, this clone turned up many times. This clone's antigen is unknown. There are no base qualities to consult, and no much larger clone falls within one base. Study-wide conclusions, independent of this receptor: The Malian cohort was drawn from a small rural village made up mostly of one ethnic group, which limits generalizability. The controlled-infection cohort was small, limiting analysis of inter-individual variability in gammadelta T cell responses. Vgamma9/Vdelta2+ TCR repertoires kept a highly stable polyclonal repertoire across time and infection, and many TCRgamma sequences overlapped between individuals. Compared with the repertoires of Australian children, the Vdelta2-negative gammadelta TCR repertoires of Malian children appeared more clonally expanded, less diverse and less shared. In Vdelta2-negative, largely Vdelta1+, gammadelta TCR repertoires, repeated controlled infections appeared to drive waves of new clonotype selection.

Vgamma9/Vdelta2+ and Vdelta2-negative gammadelta T cell populations were flow-sorted from peripheral blood mononuclear cells for bulk TCR repertoire analysis. The library relied on multiplex PCR. The run used an Illumina MiSeq. From each sorted gammadelta T cell sample, both TCR gamma (TRG) and TCR delta (TRD) chains were sequenced. Per the authors' processing: Repertoire analyses included clonotype tree plots, accumulated frequency of the top 20 clonotypes, diversity index (DI) and D75 metrics. For TCRdb, the public reads were processed anew by CATT, and duplicate DNA sequences were folded into one row. TCRdb's processing, not the study's, gives the V and J calls here. This sample has around 86,000 delta-chain clones in its table, and around 1.4% of those were observed once. Together, the top ten hold under 10% of the sample.

This sequence uses TRDV1 and TRDJ1; TRDD3 matches 13 bases in the middle. The sequence derives from a pool of human donors (malaria-infected and uninfected, not separated). Sample: gamma-delta T cells from blood. The sequence in DNA is TGTGCTCTTGGGGAGGTTAGTGGTAAACTGGGGGATACGCCGGGGACCGATAAACTCATCTTT. This is translated as CALGEVSGKLGDTPGTDKLIF.